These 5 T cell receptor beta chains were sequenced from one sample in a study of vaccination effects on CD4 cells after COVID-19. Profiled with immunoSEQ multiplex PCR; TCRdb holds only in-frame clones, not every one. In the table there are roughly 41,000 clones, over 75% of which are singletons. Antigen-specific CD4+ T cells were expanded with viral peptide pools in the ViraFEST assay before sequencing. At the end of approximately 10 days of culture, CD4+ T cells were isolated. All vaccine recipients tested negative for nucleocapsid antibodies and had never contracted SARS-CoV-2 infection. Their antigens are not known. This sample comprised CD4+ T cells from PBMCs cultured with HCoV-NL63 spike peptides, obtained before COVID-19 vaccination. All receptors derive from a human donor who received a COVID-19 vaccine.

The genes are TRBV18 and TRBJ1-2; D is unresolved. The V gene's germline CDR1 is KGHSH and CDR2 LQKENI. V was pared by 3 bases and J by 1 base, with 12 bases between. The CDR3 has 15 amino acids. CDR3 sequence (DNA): TGTGCCAGCTCACCTGTGGCAAGTCGTAACTATGGCTACACCTTC. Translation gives CASSPVASRNYGYTF.

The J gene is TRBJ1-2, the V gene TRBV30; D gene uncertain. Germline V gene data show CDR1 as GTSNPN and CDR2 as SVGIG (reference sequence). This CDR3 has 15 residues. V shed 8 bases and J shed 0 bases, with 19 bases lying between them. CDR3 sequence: CAGVAADISNYGYTF. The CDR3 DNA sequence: TGTGCCGGGGTGGCGGCCGACATTTCTAACTATGGCTACACCTTC.

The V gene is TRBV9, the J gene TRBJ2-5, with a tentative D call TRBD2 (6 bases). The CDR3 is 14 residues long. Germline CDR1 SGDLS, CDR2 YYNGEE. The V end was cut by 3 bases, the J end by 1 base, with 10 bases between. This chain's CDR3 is CASSGAGSQETQYF. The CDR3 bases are TGTGCCAGCAGCGGGGCCGGGAGCCAAGAGACCCAGTACTTC. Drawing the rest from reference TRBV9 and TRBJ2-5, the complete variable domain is DSGVTQTPKHLITATGQRVTLRCSPRSGDLSVYWYQQSLDQGLQFLIQYYNGEERAKGNILERFSAQQFPDLHSELNLSSLELGDSALYFCASSGAGSQETQYFGPGTRLLVL.

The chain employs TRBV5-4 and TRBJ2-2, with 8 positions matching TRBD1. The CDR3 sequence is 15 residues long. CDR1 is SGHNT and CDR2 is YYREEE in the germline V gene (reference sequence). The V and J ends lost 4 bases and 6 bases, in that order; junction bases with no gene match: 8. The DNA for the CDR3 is TGTGCCAGCAGCACCCCGGACAGGGTGGCCGGGGAGCTGTTTTTT. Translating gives CASSTPDRVAGELFF.

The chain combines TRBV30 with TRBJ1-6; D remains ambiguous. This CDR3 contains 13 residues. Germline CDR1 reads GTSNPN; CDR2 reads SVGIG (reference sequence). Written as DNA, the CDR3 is TGTTCGTTATCTGGACCCTTGGGTTCACCCCTCCACTTT. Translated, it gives CSLSGPLGSPLHF.